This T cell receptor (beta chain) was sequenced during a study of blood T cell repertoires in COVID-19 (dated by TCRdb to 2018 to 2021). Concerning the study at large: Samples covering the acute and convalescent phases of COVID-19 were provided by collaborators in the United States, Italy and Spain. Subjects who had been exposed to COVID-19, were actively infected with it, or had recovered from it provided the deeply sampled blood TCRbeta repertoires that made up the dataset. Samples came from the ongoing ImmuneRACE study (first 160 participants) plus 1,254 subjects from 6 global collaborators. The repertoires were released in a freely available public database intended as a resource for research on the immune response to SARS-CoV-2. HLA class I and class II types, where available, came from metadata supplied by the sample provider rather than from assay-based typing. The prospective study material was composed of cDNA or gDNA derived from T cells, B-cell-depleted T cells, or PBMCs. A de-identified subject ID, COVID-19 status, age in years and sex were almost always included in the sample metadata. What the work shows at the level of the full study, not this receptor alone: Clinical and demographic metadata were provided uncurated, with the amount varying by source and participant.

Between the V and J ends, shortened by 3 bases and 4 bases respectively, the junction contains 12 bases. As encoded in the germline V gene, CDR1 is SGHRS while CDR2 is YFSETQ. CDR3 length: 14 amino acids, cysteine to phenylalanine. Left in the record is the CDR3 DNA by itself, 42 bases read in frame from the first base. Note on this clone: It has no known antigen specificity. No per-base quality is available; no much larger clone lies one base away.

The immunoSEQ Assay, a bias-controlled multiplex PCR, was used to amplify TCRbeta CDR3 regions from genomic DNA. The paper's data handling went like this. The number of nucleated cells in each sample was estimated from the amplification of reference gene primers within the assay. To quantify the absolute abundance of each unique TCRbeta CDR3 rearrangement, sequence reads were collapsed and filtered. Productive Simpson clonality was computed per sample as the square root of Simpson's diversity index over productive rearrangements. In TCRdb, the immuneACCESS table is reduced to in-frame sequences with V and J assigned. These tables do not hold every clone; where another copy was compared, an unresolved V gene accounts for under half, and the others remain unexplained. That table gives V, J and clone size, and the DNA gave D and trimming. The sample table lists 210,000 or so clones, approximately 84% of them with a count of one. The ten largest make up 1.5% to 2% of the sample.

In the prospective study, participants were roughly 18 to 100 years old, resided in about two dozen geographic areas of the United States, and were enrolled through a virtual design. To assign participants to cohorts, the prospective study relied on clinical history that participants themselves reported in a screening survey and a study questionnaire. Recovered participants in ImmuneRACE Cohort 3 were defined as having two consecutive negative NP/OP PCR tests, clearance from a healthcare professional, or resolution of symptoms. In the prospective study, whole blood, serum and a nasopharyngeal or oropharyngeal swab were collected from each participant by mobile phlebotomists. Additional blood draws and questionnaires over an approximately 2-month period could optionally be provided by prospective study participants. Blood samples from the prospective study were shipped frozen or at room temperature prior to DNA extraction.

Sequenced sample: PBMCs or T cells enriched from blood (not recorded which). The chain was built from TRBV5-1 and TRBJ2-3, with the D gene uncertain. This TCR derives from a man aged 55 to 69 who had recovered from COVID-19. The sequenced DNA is TGCGCCAGCAGCTCCCAGTTCAGTGCAGATACGCAGTATTTT. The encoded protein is CASSSQFSADTQYF.